One T cell receptor beta chain is described in this entry. The antigen is not known. In the PCR, 60 Vbeta and 13 Jbeta primers were used. Libraries were prepared by immunoSEQ multiplex PCR; TCRdb keeps only in-frame clonotypes and omits some of them. The data contain around 150,000 clones, approximately 61% of them seen just once; the ten biggest clones take up less than 2.5%. These data belong to a study of cytomegalovirus exposure and HLA in healthy donors. Overall study results and limits: Rates of TCR association differed by HLA locus in a later analysis, with DRB1 highest and HLA-C lowest. Reports showed the classifier diagnosing cytomegalovirus status with high specificity and sensitivity. With later analysis, a missense DCLRE1C variant became linked to TCR beta V- and J-gene trimming. The study carried out a later analysis of TCR beta sequences. It associated 15,000 to 20,000 of them with specific HLA alleles at a false discovery rate of 0.05.

The TCR originated in a woman between 40 and 55 years old in good health and CMV-seronegative. The sample was PBMCs.

The CDR3 sequence: CASSSRQGHEQFF. CDR3 DNA: TGCGCCAGCAGCTCACGACAGGGGCATGAGCAGTTCTTC. The chain combines TRBV5-1 with TRBJ2-1; TRBD1 matches 8 bases. Germline V CDR1 and CDR2: SGHRS, YFSETQ. The V and J ends lost 3 bases and 8 bases, in that order; junction bases with no gene match: 4. The CDR3 is 13 residues long.